This entry is about one T cell receptor (beta chain). These data originate in a study of blood T cell repertoires in COVID-19. The overall study: Whether acute or convalescent, the COVID-19 samples came from the United States, Italy and Spain.

V lost 5 bases to trimming and J lost 4 bases, with 16 bases between them. Germline V gene data show CDR1 as GTSNPN and CDR2 as SVGIG (reference sequence). CDR3 length: 14 residues. Original processing notes: Amplification from reference gene primers served as the basis for estimated nucleated cell counts. This table comes from immunoSEQ multiplex PCR, and its TCRdb copy is limited to in-frame clones, with some not included. The V and J calls and clone size are taken from that table; D and trimming were inferred from the DNA. Of just over 150,000 clones listed, 80% to 90% are singletons. The specimen sequenced was peripheral blood. This TCR derives from a woman in her thirties or forties with acute or convalescent COVID-19. This chain uses TRBV30 with TRBJ2-3; D may be TRBD1 (6 bases). In nucleotides, the CDR3 is TGTGCCTGGTCCGTAACAGGGAGTCCAGATACGCAGTATTTT. Protein product: CAWSVTGSPDTQYF.